This T cell receptor (beta chain) stems from a study of low-dose radiotherapy and immunotherapy resistance in tumors. Looking at the study overall: With fractions of 0.5 Gy given every 2 weeks, Cohort 1 accumulated a total of 6.5 Gy. Cohort 2's total reached 13 Gy over 26 weeks, at 1 Gy per fraction every two weeks. Every six weeks patients received intravenous ipilimumab 1 mg/kg, and every two weeks they received intravenous nivolumab 240 mg.

Time point here: before trial treatment. Priming of first-strand cDNA relied on TRAV- and TRBV-specific primers (covering alpha and beta chains). TCRs were amplified for around 20 PCR cycles with a constant-region primer and V-primer adapter. Isolated mRNA was amplified by in vitro transcription. TCRdb used MiXCR to reprocess the reads, holding one entry per CDR3 protein. Among tens of thousands of distinct CDR3 sequences listed, roughly 9% were seen once. This clonotype was seen repeatedly, ten times or more. The CDR3 runs to 13 residues. Trimming cost V 8 bases and J 10 bases; bases outside gene matches: 11.

Source: PBMCs, taken before treatment. The receptor comes from a male donor with prostate cancer. The V call is TRBV12-3 or TRBV12-4, the J call TRBJ2-1, with TRBD2 identical over 7 bases. The CDR3 protein is CASVAGREKEQFF. The CDR3 bases are TGTGCCAGCGTGGCGGGGAGGGAGAAGGAGCAGTTCTTC.